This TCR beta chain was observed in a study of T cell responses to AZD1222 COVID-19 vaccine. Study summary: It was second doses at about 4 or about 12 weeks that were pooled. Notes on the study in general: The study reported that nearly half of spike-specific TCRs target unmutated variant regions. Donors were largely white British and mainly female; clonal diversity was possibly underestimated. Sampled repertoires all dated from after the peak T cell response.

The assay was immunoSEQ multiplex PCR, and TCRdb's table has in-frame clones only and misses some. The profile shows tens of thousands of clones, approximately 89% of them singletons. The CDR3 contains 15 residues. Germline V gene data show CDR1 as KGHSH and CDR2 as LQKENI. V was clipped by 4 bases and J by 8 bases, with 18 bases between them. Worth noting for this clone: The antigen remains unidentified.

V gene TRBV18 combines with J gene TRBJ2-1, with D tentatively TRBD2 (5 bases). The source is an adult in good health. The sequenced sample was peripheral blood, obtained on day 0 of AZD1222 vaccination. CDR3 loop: CASSLGPLDGDEQFF. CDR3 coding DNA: TGTGCCAGCTCACTCGGACCACTAGATGGGGATGAGCAGTTCTTC. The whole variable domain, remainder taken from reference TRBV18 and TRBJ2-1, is NAGVMQNPRHLVRRRGQEARLRCSPMKGHSHVYWYRQLPEEGLKFMVYLQKENIIDESGMPKERFSAEFPKEGPSILRIQQVVRGDSAAYFCASSLGPLDGDEQFFGPGTRLTVL.